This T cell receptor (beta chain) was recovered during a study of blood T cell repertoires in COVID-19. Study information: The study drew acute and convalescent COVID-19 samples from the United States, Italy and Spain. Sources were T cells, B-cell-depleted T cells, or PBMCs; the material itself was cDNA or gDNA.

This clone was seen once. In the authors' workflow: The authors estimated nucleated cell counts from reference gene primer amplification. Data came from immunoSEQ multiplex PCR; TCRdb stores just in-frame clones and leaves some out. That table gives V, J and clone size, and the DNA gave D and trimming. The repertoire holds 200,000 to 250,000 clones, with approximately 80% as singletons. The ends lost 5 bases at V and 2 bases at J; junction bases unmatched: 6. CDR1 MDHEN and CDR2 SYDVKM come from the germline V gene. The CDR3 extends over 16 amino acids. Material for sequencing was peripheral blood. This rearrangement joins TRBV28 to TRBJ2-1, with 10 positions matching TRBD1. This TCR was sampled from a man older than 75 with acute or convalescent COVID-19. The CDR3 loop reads CASSAPGTGAYNEQFF. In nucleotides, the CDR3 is TGTGCCAGCAGTGCCCCCGGGACAGGGGCCTACAATGAGCAGTTCTTC.